This T cell receptor (beta chain) derives from a study of T cell repertoires in cytomegalovirus infection. Study-level background: Based on public TCR beta signatures, there were indications of CMV infection and of a matching HLA type.

General study points: Clonotype analysis showed dominance of the ex vivo response by HLA-C-restricted CMV-specific TCR beta clonotypes. Identification of carriers of CMV plus the relevant HLA was performed using cumulative public TCR beta family frequency.

The length of the CDR3 is 15 residues. The V and J ends lost 0 bases and 8 bases, in that order; junction bases with no gene match: 8. Germline CDR1 DFQATT, CDR2 SNEGSKA (reference sequence). MiXCR, applied by TCRdb to the reads, yields one record per CDR3 protein. The sample has about 230,000 distinct CDR3 sequences; roughly 6.5% are singletons. Points on this clonotype: Its antigen is unknown.

The sequencing input was PBMCs. The V and J genes are TRBV20-1 and TRBJ2-1, with TRBD2 matching over 9 bases. This receptor was obtained from a human donor in good health (CMV status not recorded). Some clones in this sample may be carry-over from other donors' samples. CDR3: CSARDWASGADEQFF. The CDR3 DNA reads TGCAGTGCTAGAGATTGGGCTAGCGGGGCTGATGAGCAGTTCTTC.